These T cell receptor beta chains were read from a single sample in a study of CD8 T cells in ankylosing spondylitis. TCRdb re-analysed the 5' RACE reads in MiXCR, keeping a single row per CDR3 protein. The sample contains 90,000 to 100,000 distinct CDR3 sequences, roughly 8.7% of which appear only once. Material for sequencing was blood, either unsorted or a sorted T cell fraction (not recorded which). These receptors all come from a male donor with ankylosing spondylitis or in good health (not recorded which). CDR3s include the opening cysteine and the closing phenylalanine or tryptophan.

J gene | CDR3 length | V gene | CDR3 protein
TRBJ1-2 | 13 | TRBV7-2 | CASSLTGGLGYTF
TRBJ2-3 | 14 | TRBV28 | CASGGPGVTDTQYF
TRBJ1-1 | 15 | TRBV19 | CASSAPGQANTEAFF
TRBJ2-7 | 14 | TRBV9 | CASSGPVKPYEQYF
TRBJ1-2 | 14 | TRBV12-3/TRBV12-4 | CASSPRDRVYGYTF
TRBJ1-2 | 12 | TRBV5-1 | CASSLQGQGYTF
TRBJ1-6 | 12 | TRBV12-3/TRBV12-4 | CASSPPSSPLHF
TRBJ2-5 | 14 | TRBV29-1 | CSVETGNNQETQYF
TRBJ1-5 | 15 | TRBV7-2 | CASSFQGIRNQPQHF
TRBJ2-5 | 13 | TRBV5-1 | CASSSRERETQYF
TRBJ2-7 | 13 | TRBV18 | CASSPPGSYEQYF
TRBJ2-3 | 15 | TRBV5-4 | CASSLTVTYTDTQYF
TRBJ2-2 | 15 | TRBV4-3 | CASSQDSQNTGELFF